This paragraph reports one T cell receptor beta chain. No antigen is known for it. The data were obtained in a study of long-term antiretroviral therapy in people with HIV. The study, taken as a whole, reports: Clones that expanded before ART (that is, prior to treatment) dominated the repertoire at all time points. HIV repertoire CDR3 lengths ranged less widely than those of controls. An increase in diversity followed ART, yet levels stayed below transplant donor controls.

PBMC samples from each donor numbered at least one pre-ART and at least two post-ART. Samples were assayed with immunoSEQ v3.0 at survey level. Sequencing used immunoSEQ multiplex PCR; TCRdb keeps in-frame clones, though not all of them. The sample has more than 35,000 clones, over 90% seen once. The TCR sequence derives from a woman aged 50 to 60 with HIV. The specimen was unsorted PBMCs, collected 3.7 years after starting antiretroviral therapy.

The CDR3 sequence: CASSPRHGLQETQYF. Here the CDR3 DNA reads TGTGCCAGCAGCCCTCGACACGGGTTACAAGAGACCCAGTACTTC. The chain couples TRBV7-3 to TRBJ2-5; D unresolved. The V end lost 5 bases, the J end lost 2 bases, and 15 bases lay between the germline ends. This CDR3 has 15 amino acids. Germline assignment: CDR1 SGHTA and CDR2 FQGTGA.